A single count supports the clone carrying this T cell receptor beta chain. Germline V gene sequence: CDR1 SGHDT, CDR2 YYEEEE. V dropped 0 bases and J dropped 2 bases, with 9 bases sitting between them. The CDR3 length is 15 residues. The data stem from a study of shared clonotypes between healthy human individuals. Sequenced by immunoSEQ multiplex PCR; TCRdb stores in-frame clones only, minus some. The sample has some 2,500,000 clones, around 92% seen once. This TCR was sampled from a man younger than 35 in good health. Some clones in this sample may be carry-over from other donors' samples. The sequenced material came from naive CD4+ T cells from PBMCs. The subset denotes: CD45RA+ positively selected. V gene TRBV5-6 combines with J gene TRBJ2-1, with unresolved D. The CDR3 loop is CASSLVQAPYNEQFF. Here the CDR3 DNA reads TGTGCCAGCAGCTTGGTTCAGGCCCCCTACAATGAGCAGTTCTTC.